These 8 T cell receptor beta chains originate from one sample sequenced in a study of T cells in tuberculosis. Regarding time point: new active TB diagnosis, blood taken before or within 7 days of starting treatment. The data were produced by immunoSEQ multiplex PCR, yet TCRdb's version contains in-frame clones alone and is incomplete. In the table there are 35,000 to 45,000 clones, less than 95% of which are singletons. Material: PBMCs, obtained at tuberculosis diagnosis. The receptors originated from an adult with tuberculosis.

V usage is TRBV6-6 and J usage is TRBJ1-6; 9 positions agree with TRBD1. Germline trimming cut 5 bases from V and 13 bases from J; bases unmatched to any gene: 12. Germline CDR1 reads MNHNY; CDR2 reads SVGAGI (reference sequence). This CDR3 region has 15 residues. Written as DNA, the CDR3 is TGTGCCAGCAGTCACCCCGGGACAGGGATTTGGCCCCTCCACTTT. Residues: CASSHPGTGIWPLHF.

The CDR3 is CASSFRDTPGNTIYF. As DNA, the CDR3 is TGTGCCAGCAGCTTCCGGGACACGCCTGGAAACACCATATATTTT. The chain has TRBV5-6 and TRBJ1-3, with TRBD1 as a possible D gene (6 bases). This CDR3 region has 15 residues. Looked up from germline, CDR1 is SGHDT and CDR2 is YYEEEE. V shed 2 bases and J shed 2 bases, with 11 bases lying between them.

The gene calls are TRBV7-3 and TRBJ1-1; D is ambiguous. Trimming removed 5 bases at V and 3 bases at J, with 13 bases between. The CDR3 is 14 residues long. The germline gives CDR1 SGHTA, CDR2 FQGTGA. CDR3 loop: CASSPSGMDTEAFF. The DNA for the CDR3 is TGTGCCAGCAGCCCGAGCGGGATGGACACTGAAGCTTTCTTT.

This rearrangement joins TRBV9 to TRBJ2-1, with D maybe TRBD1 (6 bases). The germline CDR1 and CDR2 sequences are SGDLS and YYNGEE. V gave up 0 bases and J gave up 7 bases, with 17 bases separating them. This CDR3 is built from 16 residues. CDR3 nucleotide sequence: TGTGCCAGCAGCGTAGCTGGCCTAGGACAGCTAAATGAGCAGTTCTTC. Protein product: CASSVAGLGQLNEQFF.

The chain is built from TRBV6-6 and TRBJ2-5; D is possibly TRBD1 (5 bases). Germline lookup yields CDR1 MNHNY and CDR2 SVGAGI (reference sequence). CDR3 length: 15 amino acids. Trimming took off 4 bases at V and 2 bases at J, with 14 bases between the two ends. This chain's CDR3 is CASSSPGQLQETQYF. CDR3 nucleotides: TGTGCCAGCAGTTCACCAGGACAATTACAAGAGACCCAGTACTTC.

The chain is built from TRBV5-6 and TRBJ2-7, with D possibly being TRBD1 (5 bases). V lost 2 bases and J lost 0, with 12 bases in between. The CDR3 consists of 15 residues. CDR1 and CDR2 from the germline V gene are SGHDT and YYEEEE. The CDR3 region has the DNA TGTGCCAGCAGCTTAATAGACAGTAGCTCCTACGAGCAGTACTTC. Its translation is CASSLIDSSSYEQYF.

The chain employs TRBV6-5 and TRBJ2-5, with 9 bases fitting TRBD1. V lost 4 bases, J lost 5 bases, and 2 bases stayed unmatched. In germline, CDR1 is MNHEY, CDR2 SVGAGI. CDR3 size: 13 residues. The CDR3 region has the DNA TGTGCCAGCAGTTCCACAGGGGGCGAGACCCAGTACTTC. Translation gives CASSSTGGETQYF.

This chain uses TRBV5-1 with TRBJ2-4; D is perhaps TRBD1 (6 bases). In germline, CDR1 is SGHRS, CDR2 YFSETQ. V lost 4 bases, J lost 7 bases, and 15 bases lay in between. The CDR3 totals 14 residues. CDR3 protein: CASSLVGDTNIQYF. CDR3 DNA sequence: TGCGCCAGCAGCCTGGTTGGGGACACCAACATTCAGTACTTC. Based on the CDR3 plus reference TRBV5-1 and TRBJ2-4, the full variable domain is KAGVTQTPRYLIKTRGQQVTLSCSPISGHRSVSWYQQTPGQGLQFLFEYFSETQRNKGNFPGRFSGRQFSNSRSEMNVSTLELGDSALYLCASSLVGDTNIQYFGAGTRLSVL.